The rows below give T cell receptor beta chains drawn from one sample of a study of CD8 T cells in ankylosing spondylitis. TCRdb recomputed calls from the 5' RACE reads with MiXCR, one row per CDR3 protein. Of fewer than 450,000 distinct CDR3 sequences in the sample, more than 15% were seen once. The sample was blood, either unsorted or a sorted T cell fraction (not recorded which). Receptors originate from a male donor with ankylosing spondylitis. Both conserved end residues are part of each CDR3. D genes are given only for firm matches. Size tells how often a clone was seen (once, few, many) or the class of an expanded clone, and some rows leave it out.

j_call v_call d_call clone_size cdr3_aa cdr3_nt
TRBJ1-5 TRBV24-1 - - CATSVLDSGPNQPQHF TGTGCCACCAGTGTCCTCGACAGCGGGCCCAATCAGCCCCAGCATTTT
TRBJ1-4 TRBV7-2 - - CASSLGDRDSEKLFF TGTGCCAGCAGCTTAGGCGATAGGGATTCTGAAAAACTGTTTTTT
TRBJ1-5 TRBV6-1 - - CASSNNQPQHF TGTGCCAGCAGTAACAATCAGCCCCAGCATTTT
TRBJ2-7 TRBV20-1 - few CSARVVVPSSEQYF TGCAGTGCTAGAGTGGTGGTTCCCTCTTCCGAGCAGTACTTC
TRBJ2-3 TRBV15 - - CATSTRLTDTQYF TGTGCCACCAGCACGAGACTAACAGATACGCAGTATTTT
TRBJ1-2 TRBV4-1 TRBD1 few CASAKTGDYYGYTF TGCGCCAGCGCAAAAACAGGGGACTACTATGGCTACACCTTC
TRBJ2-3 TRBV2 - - CASRTGDTQYF TGTGCCAGCAGAACGGGGGATACGCAGTATTTT
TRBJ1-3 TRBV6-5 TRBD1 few CASSSGTGALSGNTIYF TGTGCCAGCAGTTCCGGGACAGGGGCTCTCTCTGGAAACACCATATATTTT
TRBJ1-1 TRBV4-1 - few CASSPTDKTNANTEAFF TGCGCCAGCAGCCCCACCGACAAGACTAATGCGAACACTGAAGCTTTCTTT
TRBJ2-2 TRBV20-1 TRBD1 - CSARPGGQGITGELFF TGCAGTGCTAGGCCAGGGGGACAGGGAATCACCGGGGAGCTGTTTTTT
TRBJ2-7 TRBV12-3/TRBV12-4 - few CASSLSGAGHEQYF TGTGCCAGCAGTTTGAGCGGAGCGGGCCACGAGCAGTACTTC
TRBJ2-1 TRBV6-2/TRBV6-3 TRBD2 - CASSWTRTNEQFF TGTGCCAGCAGCTGGACTAGAACGAATGAGCAGTTCTTC
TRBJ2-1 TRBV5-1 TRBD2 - CASSLGVLAGGYNEQFF TGCGCCAGCAGCTTGGGAGTCCTAGCGGGGGGGTACAATGAGCAGTTCTTC
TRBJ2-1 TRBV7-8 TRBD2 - CASSLVLAGGPHEQFF TGTGCCAGCAGCTTAGTGCTAGCGGGGGGCCCCCATGAGCAGTTCTTC
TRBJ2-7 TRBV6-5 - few CASSYAKISQEHEQYF TGTGCCAGCAGTTACGCCAAGATCTCACAGGAGCACGAGCAGTACTTC
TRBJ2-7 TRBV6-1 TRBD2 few CASSLGLVRNEQYF TGTGCCAGCAGCTTGGGACTAGTAAGGAACGAGCAGTACTTC
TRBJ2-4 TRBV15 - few CATSREGSGAKNIQYF TGTGCCACCAGCAGAGAGGGTTCGGGAGCCAAAAACATTCAGTACTTC
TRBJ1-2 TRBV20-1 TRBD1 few CSARSAQGGHYGYTF TGCAGTGCTAGATCAGCCCAGGGGGGTCACTATGGCTACACCTTC
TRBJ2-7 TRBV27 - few CASSFPVPTDSYEQYF TGTGCCAGCAGTTTTCCAGTTCCGACAGACTCCTACGAGCAGTACTTC
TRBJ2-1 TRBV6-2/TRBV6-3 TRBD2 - CASRVAGGAYNEQFF TGTGCCAGCAGGGTAGCGGGGGGGGCCTACAATGAGCAGTTCTTC
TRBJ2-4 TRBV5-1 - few CASSFQKTGVLAKNIQYF TGCGCCAGCAGCTTCCAGAAGACAGGAGTACTAGCCAAAAACATTCAGTACTTC
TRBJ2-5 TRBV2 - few CASTQWERAFETQYF TGTGCCAGCACCCAATGGGAGAGAGCTTTTGAGACCCAGTACTTC
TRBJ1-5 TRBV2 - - CASSEWVGNQPQHF TGTGCCAGCAGTGAATGGGTCGGGAATCAGCCCCAGCATTTT
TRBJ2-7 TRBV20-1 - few CSAGPSHSAYEQYF TGCAGTGCTGGACCTTCCCACTCGGCCTACGAGCAGTACTTC
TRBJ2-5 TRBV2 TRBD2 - CARRSGGGGETQYF TGTGCCCGACGATCTGGCGGGGGAGGAGAGACCCAGTACTTC
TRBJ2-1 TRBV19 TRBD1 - CASRRGIHYNEQFF TGTGCCAGTCGCAGGGGGATTCACTACAATGAGCAGTTCTTC
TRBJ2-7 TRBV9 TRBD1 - CASSVRGRQDEQYF TGTGCCAGCAGCGTCAGGGGGCGCCAGGACGAGCAGTACTTC
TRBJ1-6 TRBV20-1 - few CSASGNGLKVPSLHF TGCAGTGCTAGCGGTAACGGGTTGAAAGTACCGTCCCTCCACTTT
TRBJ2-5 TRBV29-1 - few CSVGRQTLGETQYF TGCAGCGTTGGGCGTCAGACCTTGGGGGAGACCCAGTACTTC
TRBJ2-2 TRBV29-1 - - CSVEVGVPGELFF TGCAGCGTTGAAGTGGGCGTGCCCGGGGAGCTGTTTTTT
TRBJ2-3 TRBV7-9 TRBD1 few CASSPLSGQSAQYF TGTGCCAGCAGCCCCTTATCGGGACAGTCGGCGCAGTATTTT
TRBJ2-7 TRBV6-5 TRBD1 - CASSSHRGVGYEQYF TGTGCCAGCAGTTCCCACAGGGGCGTCGGGTACGAGCAGTACTTC
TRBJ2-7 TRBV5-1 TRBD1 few CASSIRDRSYEQYF TGCGCCAGCTCGATCCGGGACAGGTCCTACGAGCAGTACTTC
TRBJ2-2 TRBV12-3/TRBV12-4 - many CASTLDANTGELFF TGTGCCAGCACCTTGGACGCAAACACCGGGGAGCTGTTTTTT
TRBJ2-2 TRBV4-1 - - CASSRGHMNTGELFF TGCGCCAGCAGCCGGGGACACATGAACACCGGGGAGCTGTTTTTT
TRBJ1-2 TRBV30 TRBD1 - CAWTPLRTGGGYTF TGTGCCTGGACACCTTTGCGGACAGGGGGTGGCTACACCTTC